The rows below give T cell receptor beta chains drawn from one sample of a study of T cell changes during pregnancy in multiple sclerosis. Assay: immunoSEQ multiplex PCR; the TCRdb copy retains only in-frame clones and omits some. Of about 58,000 clones in the sample, about 90% were seen once. This material consisted of CD4+ T cells from peripheral blood mononuclear cells, taken after pregnancy. The origin of the receptors is a female donor in good health, enrolled as a control in a pregnancy study. The CDR3 runs from the conserved cysteine through the conserved F or W. D genes are given only for firm matches. Size tells how often a clone was seen (once, few, many) or the class of an expanded clone, and some rows leave it out.

d_gene	j_gene	abundance	v_gene	CDR3aa	CDR3nt
.	TRBJ1-6	few	TRBV6-5	CATCQGLGNSPLHF	TGTGCCACCTGTCAGGGCTTGGGTAATTCACCCCTCCACTTT
.	TRBJ1-1	.	TRBV6-6	CASSPGGAKSNTEAFF	TGTGCCAGCAGTCCTGGGGGGGCGAAATCGAACACTGAAGCTTTCTTT
.	TRBJ1-3	.	TRBV7-2	CASSPNFSGNTIYF	TGTGCCAGCAGCCCTAATTTCTCTGGAAACACCATATATTTT
TRBD1	TRBJ1-2	.	TRBV5-3	CARSLDRGGYGYTF	TGTGCCAGAAGCTTGGACAGGGGTGGCTATGGCTACACCTTC
.	TRBJ1-2	.	TRBV7-3	CASSPGRDTYYTF	TGTGCCAGCAGCCCCGGACGGGATACTTACTACACCTTC
.	TRBJ1-2	.	TRBV7-8	CASSLNSGWANYGYTF	TGTGCCAGCAGCCTCAATTCAGGGTGGGCTAACTATGGCTACACCTTC
.	TRBJ1-4	.	TRBV11-2	CACSKRGEKLFF	TGTGCCTGCTCCAAGAGGGGGGAAAAACTGTTTTTT
.	TRBJ1-1	.	TRBV14	CASSQEGREEAFF	TGTGCCAGCAGCCAAGAAGGGCGGGAAGAAGCTTTCTTT
.	TRBJ1-5	.	TRBV7-9	CASSQGRDNQPQHF	TGTGCCAGCAGCCAAGGGAGAGACAATCAGCCCCAGCATTTT
.	TRBJ2-3	medium-sized	TRBV2	CASSPSGTDTQYF	TGTGCCAGCAGTCCTAGCGGCACAGATACGCAGTATTTT
TRBD1	TRBJ2-7	once	TRBV6-6	CASSSSTGDYEQYF	TGTGCCAGCAGTTCATCGACAGGGGACTACGAGCAGTACTTC
TRBD1	TRBJ2-2	medium-sized	TRBV10-3	CAIREQGGNTGELFF	TGTGCCATCAGAGAACAGGGGGGGAACACCGGGGAGCTGTTTTTT
TRBD2	TRBJ2-2	.	TRBV18	CASSPTSGTNTGELFF	TGTGCCAGCTCACCGACTAGCGGGACGAACACCGGGGAGCTGTTTTTT
.	TRBJ2-3	.	TRBV2	CASSSDLADTQYF	TGTGCCAGCAGTTCGGACTTGGCAGATACGCAGTATTTT
.	TRBJ2-5	.	TRBV11-3	CASSLGAGYRTIETQYF	TGTGCCAGCAGCTTAGGGGCAGGCTATAGGACAATAGAGACCCAGTACTTC
TRBD2	TRBJ2-1	.	TRBV30	CAWSLTGGSYNEQFF	TGTGCCTGGAGTCTGACGGGGGGCTCCTACAATGAGCAGTTCTTC
TRBD1	TRBJ1-4	.	TRBV5-1	CASSLEQGANEKLFF	TGCGCCAGCAGCTTGGAACAGGGGGCTAATGAAAAACTGTTTTTT
TRBD2	TRBJ2-7	.	TRBV5-1	CASSLVLAGGHEQYF	TGCGCCAGCAGCTTGGTACTAGCGGGGGGGCACGAGCAGTACTTC